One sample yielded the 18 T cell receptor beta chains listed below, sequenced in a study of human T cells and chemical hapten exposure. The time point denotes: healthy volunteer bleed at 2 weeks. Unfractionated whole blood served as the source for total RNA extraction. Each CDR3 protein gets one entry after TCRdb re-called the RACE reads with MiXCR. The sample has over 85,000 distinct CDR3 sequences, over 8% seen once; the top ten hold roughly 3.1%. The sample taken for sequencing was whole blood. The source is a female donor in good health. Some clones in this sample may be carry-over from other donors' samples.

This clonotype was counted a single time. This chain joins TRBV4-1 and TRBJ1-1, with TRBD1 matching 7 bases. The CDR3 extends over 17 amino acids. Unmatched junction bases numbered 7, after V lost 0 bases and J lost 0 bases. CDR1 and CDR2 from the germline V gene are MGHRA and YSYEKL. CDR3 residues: CASSQEGRGPLNTEAFF. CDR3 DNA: TGCGCCAGCAGCCAAGAGGGAAGGGGGCCTCTGAACACTGAAGCTTTCTTT.

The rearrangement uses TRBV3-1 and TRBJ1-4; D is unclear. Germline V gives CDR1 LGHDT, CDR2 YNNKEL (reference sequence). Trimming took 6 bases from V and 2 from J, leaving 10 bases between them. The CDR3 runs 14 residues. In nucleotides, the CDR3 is TGTGCCAGCAGATTATTAGCTACTAATGAAAAACTGTTTTTT. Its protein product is CASRLLATNEKLFF. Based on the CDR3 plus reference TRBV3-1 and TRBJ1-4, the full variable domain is DTAVSQTPKYLVTQMGNDKSIKCEQNLGHDTMYWYKQDSKKFLKIMFSYNNKELIINETVPNRFSPKSPDKAHLNLHINSLELGDSAVYFCASRLLATNEKLFFGSGTQLSVL.

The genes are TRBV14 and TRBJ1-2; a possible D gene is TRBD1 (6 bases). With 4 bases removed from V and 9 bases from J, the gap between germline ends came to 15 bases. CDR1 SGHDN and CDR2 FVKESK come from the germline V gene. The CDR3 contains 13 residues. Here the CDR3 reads CASSPGTGLRYTF. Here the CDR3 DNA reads TGTGCCAGCAGCCCCGGAACAGGGCTACGCTACACCTTC.

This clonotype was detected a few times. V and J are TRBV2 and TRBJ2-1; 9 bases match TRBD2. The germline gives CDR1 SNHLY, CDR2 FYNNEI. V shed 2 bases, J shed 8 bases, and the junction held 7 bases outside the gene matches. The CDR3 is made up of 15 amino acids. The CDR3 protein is CASSERLAGRDEQFF. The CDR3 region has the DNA TGTGCCAGCAGTGAAAGGCTAGCGGGACGGGATGAGCAGTTCTTC.

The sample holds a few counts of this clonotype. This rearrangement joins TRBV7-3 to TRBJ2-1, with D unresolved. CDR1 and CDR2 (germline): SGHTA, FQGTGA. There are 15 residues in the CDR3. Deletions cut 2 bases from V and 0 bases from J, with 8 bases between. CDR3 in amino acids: CASSLVRSSYNEQFF. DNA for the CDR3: TGTGCCAGCAGCTTAGTCCGTAGCTCCTACAATGAGCAGTTCTTC. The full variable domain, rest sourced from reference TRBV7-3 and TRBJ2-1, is GAGVSQTPSNKVTEKGKYVELRCDPISGHTALYWYRQSLGQGPEFLIYFQGTGAADDSGLPNDRFFAVRPEGSVSTLKIQRTERGDSAVYLCASSLVRSSYNEQFFGPGTRLTVL.

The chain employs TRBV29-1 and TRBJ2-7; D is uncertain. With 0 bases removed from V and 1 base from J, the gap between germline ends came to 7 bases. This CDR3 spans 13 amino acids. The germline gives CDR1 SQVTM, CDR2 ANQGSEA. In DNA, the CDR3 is TGCAGCGTTGAAGATAATCTATCCTACGAGCAGTACTTC. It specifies CSVEDNLSYEQYF.

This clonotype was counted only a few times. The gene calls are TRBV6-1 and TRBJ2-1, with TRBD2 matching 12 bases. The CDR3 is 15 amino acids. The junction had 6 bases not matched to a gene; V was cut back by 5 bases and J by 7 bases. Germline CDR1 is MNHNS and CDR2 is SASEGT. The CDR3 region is CASSTLAGGWNEQFF. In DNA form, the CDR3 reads TGTGCCAGCAGTACACTAGCGGGAGGTTGGAATGAGCAGTTCTTC.

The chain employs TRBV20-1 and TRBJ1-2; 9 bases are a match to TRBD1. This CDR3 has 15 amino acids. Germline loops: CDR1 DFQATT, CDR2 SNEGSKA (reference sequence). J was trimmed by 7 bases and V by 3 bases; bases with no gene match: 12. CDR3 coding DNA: TGCAGTGCTAGTAAGCCGGAACAGGGGGCAACTGGCTACACCTTC. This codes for CSASKPEQGATGYTF.

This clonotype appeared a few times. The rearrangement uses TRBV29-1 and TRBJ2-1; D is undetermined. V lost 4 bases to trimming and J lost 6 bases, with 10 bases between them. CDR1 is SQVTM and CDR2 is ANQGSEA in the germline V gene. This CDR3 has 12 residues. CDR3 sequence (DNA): TGCAGCGTTGCGGCGATACTCAATGAGCAGTTCTTC. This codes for CSVAAILNEQFF.

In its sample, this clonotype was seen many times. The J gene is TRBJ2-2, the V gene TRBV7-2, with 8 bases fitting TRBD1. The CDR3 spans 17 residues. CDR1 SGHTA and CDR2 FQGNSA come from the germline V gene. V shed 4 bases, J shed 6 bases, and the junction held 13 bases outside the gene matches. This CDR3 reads CASSSSTGEASPGELFF. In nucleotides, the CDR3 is TGTGCCAGCAGCTCCTCGACAGGGGAGGCTTCTCCCGGGGAGCTGTTTTTT.

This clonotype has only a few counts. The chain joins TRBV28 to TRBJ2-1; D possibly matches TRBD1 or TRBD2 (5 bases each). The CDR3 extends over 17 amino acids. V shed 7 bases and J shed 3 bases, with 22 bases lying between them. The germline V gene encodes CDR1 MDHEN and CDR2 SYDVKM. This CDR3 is CASTVSMGDPVYNEQFF. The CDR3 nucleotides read TGTGCCAGCACAGTTTCTATGGGGGATCCCGTCTACAATGAGCAGTTCTTC.

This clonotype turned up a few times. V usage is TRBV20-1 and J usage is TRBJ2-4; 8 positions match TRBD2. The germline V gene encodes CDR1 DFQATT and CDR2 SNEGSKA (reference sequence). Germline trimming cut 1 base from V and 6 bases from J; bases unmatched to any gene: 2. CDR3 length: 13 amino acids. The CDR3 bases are TGCAGTGCTAGAGTACTAGCGGTAAACATTCAGTACTTC. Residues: CSARVLAVNIQYF.

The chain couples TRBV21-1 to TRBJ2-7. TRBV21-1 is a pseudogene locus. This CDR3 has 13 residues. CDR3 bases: TGTGCCAGCAGCAAAGCGCCAGGCCACGAGCAGTACTTC. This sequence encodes CASSKAPGHEQYF.

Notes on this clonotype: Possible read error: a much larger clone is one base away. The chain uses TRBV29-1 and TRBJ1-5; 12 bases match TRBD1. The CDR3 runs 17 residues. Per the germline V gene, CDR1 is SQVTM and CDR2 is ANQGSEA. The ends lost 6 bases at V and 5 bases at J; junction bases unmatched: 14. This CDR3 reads CSVTPGQGAVEDQPQHF. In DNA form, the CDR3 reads TGCAGCGTCACTCCGGGACAGGGGGCGGTTGAGGATCAGCCCCAGCATTTT.

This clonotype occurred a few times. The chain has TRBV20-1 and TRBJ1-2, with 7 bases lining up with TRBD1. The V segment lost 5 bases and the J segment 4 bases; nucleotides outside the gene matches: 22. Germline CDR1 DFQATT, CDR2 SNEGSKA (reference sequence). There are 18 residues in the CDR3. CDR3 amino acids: CSAPLGQADPLTSYGYTF. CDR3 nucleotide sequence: TGCAGTGCTCCCCTCGGACAGGCCGACCCCCTGACTTCCTATGGCTACACCTTC.

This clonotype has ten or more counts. DNA for the CDR3: TGCAGTGTCGGACTAGCGGGAGAGAGTGGCGAGCAGTACTTC. Translated: CSVGLAGESGEQYF. The chain employs TRBV20-1 and TRBJ2-7, with 13 bases fitting TRBD2. Germline V gene sequence: CDR1 DFQATT, CDR2 SNEGSKA (reference sequence). J gave up 6 bases and V 7 bases, and 9 bases lay outside the gene matches. The CDR3 contains 14 residues.

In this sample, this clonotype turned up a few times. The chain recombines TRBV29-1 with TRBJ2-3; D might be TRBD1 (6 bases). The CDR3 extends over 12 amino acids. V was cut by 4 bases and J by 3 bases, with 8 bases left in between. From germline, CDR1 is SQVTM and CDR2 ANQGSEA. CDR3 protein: CSVGGGTDTQYF. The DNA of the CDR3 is TGCAGCGTTGGAGGGGGTACAGATACGCAGTATTTT.

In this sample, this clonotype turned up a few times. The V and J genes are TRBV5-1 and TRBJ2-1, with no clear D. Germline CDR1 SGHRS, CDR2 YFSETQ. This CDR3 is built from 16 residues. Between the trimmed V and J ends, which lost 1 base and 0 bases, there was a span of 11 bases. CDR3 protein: CASSLITHRSYNEQFF. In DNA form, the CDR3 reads TGCGCCAGCAGCTTGATAACTCACCGCTCCTACAATGAGCAGTTCTTC.